Following are 27 T cell receptor beta chains from one sample sequenced in a study of cytomegalovirus exposure and HLA in healthy donors. In the PCR, 60 Vbeta and 13 Jbeta primers were used. The protocol was immunoSEQ multiplex PCR, while the TCRdb copy is restricted to in-frame clones and leaves out a portion. The sample holds around 160,000 clones, about 79% seen once. The sequenced sample consisted of PBMCs. The source of these receptors is a man in his fifties in good health and CMV-seropositive.

The chain recombines TRBV7-2 with TRBJ1-5; 10 bases agree with TRBD1. The CDR3 loop spans 14 amino acids. Per the germline V gene, CDR1 is SGHTA and CDR2 is FQGNSA. Unmatched junction bases numbered 5, after V lost 6 bases and J lost 6 bases. The CDR3 loop is CASRRTGGSQPQHF. DNA for the CDR3: TGTGCCAGCAGACGGACAGGGGGTAGTCAGCCCCAGCATTTT.

The V and J genes are TRBV28 and TRBJ1-2, with 7 bases aligning to TRBD1. Germline lookup yields CDR1 MDHEN and CDR2 SYDVKM. The CDR3 runs to 12 residues. J gave up 8 bases and V 6 bases, and 6 bases lay outside the gene matches. CDR3 in amino acids: CASRPQGLGYTF. CDR3 in DNA: TGTGCCAGCAGGCCACAGGGGTTGGGCTACACCTTC.

The chain uses TRBV4-1 and TRBJ1-6; D unresolved. The germline V and J ends were trimmed by 2 bases and 2 bases, with 10 bases remaining between them. This CDR3 has 16 amino acids. Germline-derived CDR1 and CDR2 are MGHRA and YSYEKL. The CDR3 reads CASSQSQVAYNSPLHF. CDR3 coding DNA: TGCGCCAGCAGCCAAAGTCAGGTAGCCTATAATTCACCCCTCCACTTT.

This clone came up once. The rearrangement joins TRBV27 to TRBJ1-2; 10 positions match TRBD1. Germline V gene data show CDR1 as MNHEY and CDR2 as SMNVEV (reference sequence). J lost 4 bases, V lost 6 bases, and 5 bases had no gene match. The CDR3 covers 14 residues. The CDR3 region is CASRGQGVLYGYTF. CDR3 coding DNA: TGTGCCAGCAGAGGACAGGGGGTTCTCTATGGCTACACCTTC.

This clone was counted many times. V gene TRBV5-4 combines with J gene TRBJ1-1, with D maybe TRBD1 (6 bases). The V end was cut by 7 bases, the J end by 2 bases, with 15 bases between. The germline gives CDR1 SGHNT, CDR2 YYREEE (reference sequence). This CDR3 region has 14 residues. CDR3 DNA: TGTGCCAGCTCCGGGGGGCAATTCAACACTGAAGCTTTCTTT. Its protein is CASSGGQFNTEAFF.

The chain employs TRBV9 and TRBJ1-6, with 10 bases fitting TRBD1. This CDR3 comprises 15 residues. V lost 4 bases, J lost 7 bases, and 5 bases stayed unmatched. The germline V gene has CDR1 SGDLS and CDR2 YYNGEE. The CDR3 spells CASSPRQGANSPLHF. CDR3 nucleotide sequence: TGTGCCAGCAGCCCCCGACAGGGGGCAAATTCACCCCTCCACTTT.

The chain is built from TRBV27 and TRBJ2-1; D perhaps matches TRBD2 (6 bases). V was shortened by 3 bases and J by 7 bases, with 19 bases between the two germline ends. The CDR3 has 16 amino acids. Looked up from germline, CDR1 is MNHEY and CDR2 is SMNVEV (reference sequence). The CDR3 DNA reads TGTGCCAGCAGTTTTGGTATTTGGCGGGGTGAAAATGAGCAGTTCTTC. As protein: CASSFGIWRGENEQFF.

V is TRBV28 and J is TRBJ2-2, with a weak D call TRBD1 (6 bases). The germline V and J ends were trimmed by 5 bases and 1 base, with 8 bases remaining between them. Germline assignment: CDR1 MDHEN and CDR2 SYDVKM. The CDR3 runs to 14 residues. CDR3 coding DNA: TGTGCCAGCAGTGTGACAGGGAACACCGGGGAGCTGTTTTTT. It specifies CASSVTGNTGELFF.

V gene TRBV2 combines with J gene TRBJ2-3, with D hard to call. Germline loops: CDR1 SNHLY, CDR2 FYNNEI. The CDR3 is 16 amino acids. Trimming shortened V by 3 bases and J by 5 bases, and 18 bases separated the two germline ends. The CDR3 loop is CASSDVLRSFGDTQYF. For the CDR3, the DNA is TGTGCCAGCAGTGATGTCCTGCGGTCCTTCGGAGATACGCAGTATTTT.

The chain has TRBV18 and TRBJ2-5; TRBD2 agrees at 10 bases. Per germline, CDR1 KGHSH and CDR2 LQKENI. Losses at the gene ends were 4 bases for V and 0 bases for J; bases not matched to a gene: 5. The CDR3 is 16 residues long. CDR3 bases: TGTGCCAGCTCACTTCTCCTAGCGGGGGACCAAGAGACCCAGTACTTC. Translation gives CASSLLLAGDQETQYF.

The chain carries TRBV18 and TRBJ2-1; 9 bases are shared with TRBD1. The CDR3 length is 15 residues. The germline CDR1 and CDR2 sequences are KGHSH and LQKENI. J lost 8 bases, V lost 1 base, and 6 bases had no gene match. The CDR3 sequence: CASSPRTGAWDEQFF. The CDR3 DNA is TGTGCCAGCTCACCACGGACAGGGGCGTGGGATGAGCAGTTCTTC.

DNA of the CDR3: TGTGCCAGCAGTGAAACTCCGGGACAGGGCACAGATACGCAGTATTTT. Translated, it gives CASSETPGQGTDTQYF. This sequence joins TRBV6-4 and TRBJ2-3; 8 bases align to TRBD1. The germline gives CDR1 MRHNA, CDR2 SNTAGT. The CDR3 spans 16 residues. The J segment lost 1 base and the V segment lost 3 bases, leaving 6 bases of the junction unmatched.

This chain uses TRBV27 with TRBJ1-1; possibly TRBD1 for D (5 bases). V lost 4 bases and J 5 bases, leaving 29 bases between the germline ends. The CDR3 length is 19 residues. Per the germline V gene, CDR1 is MNHEY and CDR2 is SMNVEV (reference sequence). In DNA, the CDR3 is TGTGCCAGCAGTTCCCGCCCCAAGGGACTACCTAATGAAGGGACTGAAGCTTTCTTT. Translation: CASSSRPKGLPNEGTEAFF.

The DNA for the CDR3 is TGTGCCAGCAGCCAGTTCTCGTCACCCCTCCACTTT. Translated, it gives CASSQFSSPLHF. The V gene is TRBV16, the J gene TRBJ1-6; no clear D. The CDR3 extends over 12 amino acids. Trimming pared 3 bases from V and 10 bases from J, leaving 7 bases between. Germline CDR1 reads KGHSY; CDR2 reads FQNENV. The whole variable domain, filled in from reference TRBV16 and TRBJ1-6, reads GEEVAQTPKHLVRGEGQKAKLYCAPIKGHSYVFWYQQVLKNEFKFLISFQNENVFDETGMPKERFSAKCLPNSPCSLEIQATKLEDSAVYFCASSQFSSPLHFGNGTRLTVT.

The V call is TRBV18, the J call TRBJ2-7; D perhaps matches TRBD2 (5 bases). The CDR3 has 13 residues. Trimming removed 1 base from V and 2 bases from J, with 6 bases in between. Germline CDR1 is KGHSH and CDR2 is LQKENI. CDR3 region: CASSPQGAYEQYV. The CDR3 nucleotides are TGTGCCAGCTCACCACAGGGAGCCTACGAGCAGTACGTC.

V usage is TRBV7-3 and J usage is TRBJ2-5; no definite D call. Germline CDR1 reads SGHTA; CDR2 reads FQGTGA. This CDR3 has 13 residues. V was trimmed by 1 base and J by 4 bases, leaving 7 bases between them. The CDR3 protein is CASSLISLETQYF. CDR3 nucleotide sequence: TGTGCCAGCAGCTTAATCTCTTTAGAGACCCAGTACTTC.

This clone was detected once. The J gene is TRBJ1-1, the V gene TRBV27; 8 bases align to TRBD1. The CDR3 is 14 amino acids. The V segment lost 4 bases and the J segment 4 bases; nucleotides outside the gene matches: 5. CDR1 is MNHEY and CDR2 is SMNVEV in the germline V gene (reference sequence). CDR3 coding DNA: TGTGCCAGCAGTTGGACAGGGCAAATCACTGAAGCTTTCTTT. Translated, it gives CASSWTGQITEAFF.

The chain uses TRBV6-5 and TRBJ2-3, with 14 positions matching TRBD2. CDR3 length equals 15 residues. The trim removed 6 bases at V and 5 bases at J, leaving 4 bases unmatched. The germline V gene encodes CDR1 MNHEY and CDR2 SVGAGI. The CDR3 nucleotides are TGTGCCAGCAGCCGACTAGCGGGGGGGGGAGATACGCAGTATTTT. Amino acid sequence: CASSRLAGGGDTQYF.

The genes are TRBV28 and TRBJ2-5, with TRBD1 matching over 8 bases. The J call may be mistaken, given a closer DNA end match to TRBJ2-7. CDR3 length: 15 residues. The germline V gene encodes CDR1 MDHEN and CDR2 SYDVKM. The DNA of the CDR3 is TGTGCCAGCAGTTTAACAGGGGGGAACTCCTACGAGCAGTACTTC. It specifies CASSLTGGNSYEQYF.

The J gene is TRBJ1-2, the V gene TRBV28; 8 bases line up with TRBD1. The CDR3 spans 15 residues. V dropped 5 bases and J dropped 7; count of bases not matched to a gene: 12. CDR1 MDHEN and CDR2 SYDVKM come from the germline V gene. CDR3 bases: TGTGCCAGCAGTCCGGACAGGGTCGGTGTCCGTGGCTACACCTTC. It encodes CASSPDRVGVRGYTF.

This clone has a handful of counts. The chain's CDR3 is CASSEGLAGTDKYF. CDR3 bases: TGCGCCAGCAGTGAGGGACTAGCGGGGACTGATAAGTACTTC. This chain links TRBV10-1 with TRBJ2-5, with TRBD2 matching over 12 bases. CDR3 length: 14 residues. V trimming: 2 bases; J trimming: 12 bases; junction bases outside the gene matches: 7. The V gene's germline CDR1 is WNHNN and CDR2 SYGVQD (reference sequence).

The chain is built from TRBV6-5 and TRBJ1-4; TRBD1 agrees at 9 bases. The CDR3 is 15 residues long. The trim removed 6 bases at V and 8 bases at J, leaving 10 bases unmatched. Germline CDR1 and CDR2: MNHEY and SVGAGI. Written as DNA, the CDR3 is TGTGCCAGCAGCCCGGGACAGGGTCTAAACGAAAAACTGTTTTTT. It specifies CASSPGQGLNEKLFF.

The chain carries TRBV6-5 and TRBJ2-1, with TRBD1 identical over 11 bases. Germline V gene sequence: CDR1 MNHEY, CDR2 SVGAGI. The CDR3 is 14 residues long. The trim removed 6 bases at V and 4 bases at J, leaving 2 bases unmatched. CDR3 loop: CASRRDRGYNEQFF. DNA of the CDR3: TGTGCCAGCAGACGGGACAGGGGGTACAATGAGCAGTTCTTC.

The CDR3: CASSWGGQVLYEQYV. The CDR3 bases are TGTGCCAGCAGCTGGGGGGGGCAGGTTCTCTACGAGCAGTACGTC. The chain employs TRBV5-5 and TRBJ2-7; D is perhaps TRBD2 (7 bases). Germline V gene data show CDR1 as SGHKS and CDR2 as YYEKEE (reference sequence). This CDR3 has 15 residues. The V end lost 3 bases, the J end lost 3 bases, and 16 bases lay between the germline ends.

The chain carries TRBV5-1 and TRBJ2-5; TRBD2 matches 9 bases. The V gene's germline CDR1 is SGHRS and CDR2 YFSETQ. This CDR3 has 15 amino acids. V was clipped by 4 bases and J by 5 bases; unmatched bases: 9. The CDR3 nucleotides are TGCGCCAGCAGCCCGATCGCTAGCGGGGTGGAGACCCAGTACTTC. It yields the protein CASSPIASGVETQYF.

This clone was observed a handful of times. The chain has TRBV7-8 and TRBJ1-2; 8 bases match TRBD1. The length of the CDR3 is 13 residues. V gave up 4 bases and J gave up 4 bases; unmatched junction bases: 2. Germline assignment: CDR1 SGHVS and CDR2 FQNEAQ. CDR3 region: CASSSGQGYGYTF. The CDR3 nucleotides read TGTGCCAGCAGCTCAGGACAGGGCTATGGCTACACCTTC.

V is TRBV28 and J is TRBJ2-3; D might be TRBD1 (6 bases). V was shortened by 6 bases and J by 11 bases, with 21 bases between the two germline ends. Germline V lookup: CDR1 MDHEN, CDR2 SYDVKM. The CDR3 runs to 14 residues. CDR3 DNA sequence: TGTGCCAGCAGCTTGGGCCCTGTAGGACAGATGCAGTATTTT. Residues: CASSLGPVGQMQYF.